Each of the 19 T cell receptor beta chains below was sequenced from the same sample in a study of blood T cell repertoires in COVID-19. Clones were sequenced by immunoSEQ multiplex PCR, and TCRdb holds only the in-frame ones, with some missing. The repertoire includes about 120,000 clones, around 83% of them detected once, and around 4.2% sits in the top ten. Sequenced: PBMCs or T cells enriched from blood (not recorded which). The receptors here all came from a woman in her 30s who had recovered from COVID-19.

This clone was detected once. The chain joins TRBV28 to TRBJ2-7, with D possibly matching TRBD1 (6 bases). Trimming removed 6 bases at V and 2 bases at J, with 14 bases between. The germline CDR1 and CDR2 sequences are MDHEN and SYDVKM. CDR3 length: 14 residues. This chain's CDR3 is CASRGGRTPYEQYF. CDR3 coding DNA: TGTGCCAGCAGAGGGGGACGGACCCCCTACGAGCAGTACTTC.

The V call is TRBV24-1, the J call TRBJ2-4, with TRBD1 identical over 7 bases. The CDR3 consists of 16 residues. J gave up 3 bases and V 5 bases, and 9 bases lay outside the gene matches. Looked up from germline, CDR1 is KGHDR and CDR2 is SFDVKD. This chain's CDR3 is CATSGTGTENKNIQYF. CDR3 DNA: TGTGCCACCAGTGGGACCGGGACAGAAAACAAAAACATTCAGTACTTC.

This chain links TRBV19 with TRBJ1-5; D gene unclear. CDR3 size: 14 residues. From germline, CDR1 is LNHDA and CDR2 SQIVND (reference sequence). The germline V and J ends were trimmed by 6 bases and 1 base, with 10 bases remaining between them. The CDR3 sequence: CASSPGLSNQPQHF. The CDR3 nucleotides are TGTGCCAGTAGCCCGGGGTTAAGCAATCAGCCCCAGCATTTT.

The CDR3 DNA sequence: TGTGCCAGTAGTTTGGAGTGGACAGGGCGTCATTTGCCTCTAGAGACCCAGTACTTC. Protein sequence: CASSLEWTGRHLPLETQYF. This chain joins TRBV19 and TRBJ2-5; 8 bases map to TRBD1. Germline-derived CDR1 and CDR2 are LNHDA and SQIVND (reference sequence). This CDR3 has 19 residues. After removal of 5 bases from V and 4 bases from J, the junction contained 21 bases not matched to a gene. Full variable domain (outside the CDR3, taken from reference TRBV19 and TRBJ2-5): DGGITQSPKYLFRKEGQNVTLSCEQNLNHDAMYWYRQDPGQGLRLIYYSQIVNDFQKGDIAEGYSVSREKKESFPLTVTSAQKNPTAFYLCASSLEWTGRHLPLETQYFGPGTRLLVL.

This clone was counted only a few times. CDR3 in amino acids: CASSQSRAGGKQYF. CDR3 nucleotide sequence: TGTGCCAGCAGCCAATCTCGGGCAGGGGGTAAGCAGTACTTC. The chain links TRBV3-1 (or the pseudogene TRBV3-2) to TRBJ2-7, with 7 bases identical to TRBD1. This CDR3 has 14 residues. With V trimmed by 2 bases and J by 8 bases, 9 bases remained unmatched. Per the germline V gene, CDR1 is LGHDT and CDR2 is YNNKEL (reference sequence).

The V call is TRBV10-3, the J call TRBJ1-1; 8 nucleotides align to TRBD1. The CDR3 is made up of 16 amino acids. The germline gives CDR1 ENHRY, CDR2 SYGVKD. The J segment lost 3 bases and the V segment lost 2 bases, leaving 8 bases of the junction unmatched. The CDR3 nucleotides read TGTGCCATCAGTGAGCCCTGGACAGGGAACCACACTGAAGCTTTCTTT. Translating it yields CAISEPWTGNHTEAFF.

The V call is TRBV7-9, the J call TRBJ2-1, with 8 nucleotides matching TRBD2. Germline CDR1 is SEHNR and CDR2 is FQNEAQ (reference sequence). With 10 bases clipped from V and 2 bases from J, the junction kept 19 bases outside the gene matches. The CDR3 loop spans 18 amino acids. DNA for the CDR3: TGTGCCACCACGGGGGGGACTATAGCGGGTTACCCCTACAATGAGCAGTTCTTC. This sequence encodes CATTGGTIAGYPYNEQFF.

The J gene is TRBJ1-3, the V gene TRBV29-1; no definite D call. Germline CDR1 SQVTM, CDR2 ANQGSEA. The V gene lost 4 bases and the J gene lost 1 base, with 11 bases spanning the gap. The CDR3 runs to 14 residues. The CDR3 protein is CSVGTAGSGNTIYF. In DNA, the CDR3 is TGCAGCGTTGGGACGGCGGGATCTGGAAACACCATATATTTT.

The gene calls are TRBV3-1 (or the pseudogene TRBV3-2) and TRBJ2-7; 11 positions match TRBD1. Trimming took 4 bases from V and 3 from J; bases not matched to a gene: 2. The CDR3 length is 14 residues. CDR1 is LGHDT and CDR2 is YNNKEL in the germline V gene (reference sequence). CDR3 DNA: TGTGCCAGCAGCCCAGGGACAGGGGGCTACGAGCAGTACTTC. Translating it yields CASSPGTGGYEQYF.

V is TRBV5-4 and J is TRBJ2-7; TRBD1 agrees at 7 bases. J gave up 5 bases and V 4 bases, and 15 bases lay outside the gene matches. Germline assignment: CDR1 SGHNT and CDR2 YYREEE (reference sequence). The CDR3 consists of 16 residues. The CDR3 loop is CASSSSPAQGIHEQYF. In nucleotides, the CDR3 is TGTGCCAGCAGCAGCTCTCCGGCACAGGGGATCCACGAGCAGTACTTC.

The CDR3 bases are TGCGCCAGCACCCCCACCGGAGGGGGCGGGAGGGTAACCTACGAGCAGTACTTC. Protein product: CASTPTGGGGRVTYEQYF. V and J are TRBV4-1 and TRBJ2-7; TRBD2 aligns across 9 bases. Germline CDR1 MGHRA, CDR2 YSYEKL. The CDR3 is made up of 18 amino acids. With 7 bases clipped from V and 2 bases from J, the junction kept 18 bases outside the gene matches.

The rearrangement joins TRBV27 to TRBJ2-7; TRBD2 aligns across 11 bases. The V segment lost 4 bases and the J segment 3 bases; nucleotides outside the gene matches: 8. CDR3 length: 16 amino acids. Germline V gives CDR1 MNHEY, CDR2 SMNVEV (reference sequence). In nucleotides, the CDR3 is TGTGCCAGCAGTTCGCCCCGACTAGCGGGAAGCTACGAGCAGTACTTC. This codes for CASSSPRLAGSYEQYF.

This chain connects TRBV24-1 to TRBJ2-7, with TRBD1 matching 10 bases. The V and J ends lost 4 bases and 5 bases, in that order; junction bases with no gene match: 4. The length of the CDR3 is 14 residues. From germline, CDR1 is KGHDR and CDR2 SFDVKD. The CDR3 coding sequence is TGTGCCACCAGTGACCCGGGACAGGGGCACGAGCAGTACTTC. Residues: CATSDPGQGHEQYF.

The chain is built from TRBV7-9 and TRBJ1-2; the D is unclear. V gave up 5 bases and J gave up 8 bases, with 18 bases separating them. This CDR3 is 14 amino acids long. Germline V lookup: CDR1 SEHNR, CDR2 FQNEAQ (reference sequence). The CDR3 DNA sequence: TGTGCCAGCAGCCGAAGCACGCAGCTGGAGGGCTACACCTTC. Encoded protein: CASSRSTQLEGYTF.

The chain uses TRBV18 and TRBJ1-3; perhaps TRBD1 as D (5 bases). Deletions cut 1 base from V and 0 bases from J, with 13 bases between. From germline, CDR1 is KGHSH and CDR2 LQKENI. The CDR3 is 17 residues long. The chain's CDR3 is CASSPRNRQFSGNTIYF. The CDR3 DNA is TGTGCCAGCTCACCACGGAACAGGCAATTCTCTGGAAACACCATATATTTT.

CDR3 sequence (DNA): TGTGCCAGCAGTCCCAGAGCGGGCAAAGGACCCCAGCATTTT. Protein: CASSPRAGKGPQHF. The chain recombines TRBV28 with TRBJ1-5; D unresolved. Germline CDR1 MDHEN, CDR2 SYDVKM. CDR3 length equals 14 residues. The V and J ends lost 5 bases and 10 bases respectively, with 18 bases between them.

This rearrangement joins TRBV4-3 to TRBJ2-2; TRBD2 is a possible D gene (5 bases). Per germline, CDR1 LGHNA and CDR2 YSLEER. This CDR3 has 17 amino acids. V lost 3 bases and J lost 1, with 15 bases in between. CDR3 amino acids: CASSHLKRSWNTGELFF. The CDR3 DNA reads TGCGCCAGCAGCCACCTGAAGCGGTCCTGGAACACCGGGGAGCTGTTTTTT.

The chain couples TRBV7-2 to TRBJ1-5; 7 bases fit TRBD1. This CDR3 comprises 13 residues. The trim removed 4 bases at V and 5 bases at J, leaving 2 bases unmatched. Germline-derived CDR1 and CDR2 are SGHTA and FQGNSA. The DNA of the CDR3 is TGTGCCAGCAGCTCCAGGGGGGATCAGCCCCAGCATTTT. Amino acid sequence: CASSSRGDQPQHF.

J is TRBJ1-6 and V is TRBV6-5; D might be TRBD1 (6 bases). The length of the CDR3 is 15 residues. Trimming stripped 0 bases from V and 10 bases from J, with 13 bases between. CDR1 and CDR2 (germline): MNHEY, SVGAGI. The CDR3 bases are TGTGCCAGCAGTTACTCAACAGGGTTGCGCTCACCCCTCCACTTT. It encodes CASSYSTGLRSPLHF.